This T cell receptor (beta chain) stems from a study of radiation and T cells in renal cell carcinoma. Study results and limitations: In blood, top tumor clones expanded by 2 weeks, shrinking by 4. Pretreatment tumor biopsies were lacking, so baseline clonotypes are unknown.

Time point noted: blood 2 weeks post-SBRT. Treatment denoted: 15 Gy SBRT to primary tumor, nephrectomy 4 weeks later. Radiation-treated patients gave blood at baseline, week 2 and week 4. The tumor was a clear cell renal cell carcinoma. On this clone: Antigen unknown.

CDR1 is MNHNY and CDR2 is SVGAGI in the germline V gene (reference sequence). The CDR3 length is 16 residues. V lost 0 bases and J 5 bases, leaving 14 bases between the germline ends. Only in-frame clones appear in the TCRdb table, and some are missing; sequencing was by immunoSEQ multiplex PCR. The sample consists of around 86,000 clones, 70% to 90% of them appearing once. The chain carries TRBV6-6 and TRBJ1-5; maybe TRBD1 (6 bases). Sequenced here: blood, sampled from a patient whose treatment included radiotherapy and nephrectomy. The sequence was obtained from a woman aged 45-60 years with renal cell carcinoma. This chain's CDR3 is CASSYSGQSRDQPQHF. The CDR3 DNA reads TGTGCCAGCAGTTACTCGGGACAATCTAGGGATCAGCCCCAGCATTTT.